This TCR beta chain was identified in a study of cytomegalovirus exposure and HLA in healthy donors. Germline V gives CDR1 SGHRS, CDR2 YFSETQ. J was trimmed by 4 bases and V by 4 bases; bases with no gene match: 11. The CDR3 has 17 residues. With 60 Vbeta and 13 Jbeta primers, the PCR was carried out. Here immunoSEQ multiplex PCR was the method, and the copy in TCRdb shows in-frame clones only, minus some. The table has some 95,000 clones, roughly 78% seen once. This chain uses TRBV5-1 with TRBJ2-1, with 10 bases matching TRBD1. The sequence was collected from a man aged 25-45 years in good health and CMV-seronegative. The sequenced material came from PBMCs. CDR3 sequence: CASSLPGQGKNYNEQFF. CDR3 coding DNA: TGCGCCAGCAGCCTTCCGGGACAGGGGAAAAATTACAATGAGCAGTTCTTC.